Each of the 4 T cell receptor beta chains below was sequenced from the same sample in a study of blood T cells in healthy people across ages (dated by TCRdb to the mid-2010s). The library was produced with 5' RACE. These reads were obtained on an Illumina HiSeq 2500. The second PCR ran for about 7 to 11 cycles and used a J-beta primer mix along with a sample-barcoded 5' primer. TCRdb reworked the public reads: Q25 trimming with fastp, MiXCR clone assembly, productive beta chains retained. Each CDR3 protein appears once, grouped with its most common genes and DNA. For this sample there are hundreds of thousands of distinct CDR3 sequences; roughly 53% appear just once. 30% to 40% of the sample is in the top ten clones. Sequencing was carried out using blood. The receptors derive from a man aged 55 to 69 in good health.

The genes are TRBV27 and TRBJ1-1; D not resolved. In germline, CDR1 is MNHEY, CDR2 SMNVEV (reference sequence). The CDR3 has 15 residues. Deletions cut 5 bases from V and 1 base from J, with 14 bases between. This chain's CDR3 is CASSEYSHPNTEAFF. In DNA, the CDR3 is TGTGCCAGCAGTGAATACTCACACCCGAACACTGAAGCTTTCTTT.

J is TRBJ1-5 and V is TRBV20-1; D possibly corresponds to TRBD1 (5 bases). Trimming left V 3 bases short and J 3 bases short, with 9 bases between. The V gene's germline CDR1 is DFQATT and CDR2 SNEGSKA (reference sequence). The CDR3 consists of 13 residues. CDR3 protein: CSARATVNQPQHF. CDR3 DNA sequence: TGCAGTGCTAGGGCGACAGTCAATCAGCCCCAGCATTTT.

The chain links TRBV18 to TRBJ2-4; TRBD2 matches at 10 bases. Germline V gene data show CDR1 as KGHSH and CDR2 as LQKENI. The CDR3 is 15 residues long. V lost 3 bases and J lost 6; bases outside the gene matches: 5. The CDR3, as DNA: TGTGCCAGCTCACCTCCTAGCGGGGGAATAAACATTCAGTACTTC. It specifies CASSPPSGGINIQYF.

The CDR3 coding sequence is TGCAGCGTTGTGGGGACTCCAAGGGGGATGAACACTGAAGCTTTCTTT. It yields the protein CSVVGTPRGMNTEAFF. The gene calls are TRBV29-1 and TRBJ1-1, with D possibly TRBD1 on 6 matching bases. Germline values: CDR1 SQVTM, CDR2 ANQGSEA. Trimming took 4 bases from V and 0 from J, leaving 18 bases between them. This CDR3 is 16 amino acids long.